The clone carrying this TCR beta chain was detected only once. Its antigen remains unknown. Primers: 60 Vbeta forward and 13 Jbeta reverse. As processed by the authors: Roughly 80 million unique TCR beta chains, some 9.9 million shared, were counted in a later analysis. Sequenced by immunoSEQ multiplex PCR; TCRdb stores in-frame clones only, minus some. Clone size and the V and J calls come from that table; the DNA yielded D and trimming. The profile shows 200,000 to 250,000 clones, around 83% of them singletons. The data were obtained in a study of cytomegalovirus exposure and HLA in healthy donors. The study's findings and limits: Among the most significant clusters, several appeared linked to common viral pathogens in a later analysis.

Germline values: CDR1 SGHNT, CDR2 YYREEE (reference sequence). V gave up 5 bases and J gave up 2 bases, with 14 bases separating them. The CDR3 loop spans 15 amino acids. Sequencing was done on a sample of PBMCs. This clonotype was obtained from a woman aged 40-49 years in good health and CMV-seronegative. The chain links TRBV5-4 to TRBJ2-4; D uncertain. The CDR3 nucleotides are TGTGCCAGCAGTGATCAGACACAATCCAAAAACATTCAGTACTTC. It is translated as CASSDQTQSKNIQYF. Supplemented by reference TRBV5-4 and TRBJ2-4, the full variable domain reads ETGVTQSPTHLIKTRGQQVTLRCSSQSGHNTVSWYQQALGQGPQFIFQYYREEENGRGNFPPRFSGLQFPNYSSELNVNALELDDSALYLCASSDQTQSKNIQYFGAGTRLSVL.